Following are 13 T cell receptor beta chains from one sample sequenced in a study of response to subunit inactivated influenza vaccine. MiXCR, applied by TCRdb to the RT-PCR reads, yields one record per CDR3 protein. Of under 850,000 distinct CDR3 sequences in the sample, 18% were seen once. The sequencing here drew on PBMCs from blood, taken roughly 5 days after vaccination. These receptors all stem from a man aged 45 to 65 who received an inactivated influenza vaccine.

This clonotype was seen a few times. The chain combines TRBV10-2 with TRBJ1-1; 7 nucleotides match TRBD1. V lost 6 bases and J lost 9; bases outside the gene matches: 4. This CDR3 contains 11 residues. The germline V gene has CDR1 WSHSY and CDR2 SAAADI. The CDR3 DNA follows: TGCGCCAGCAGAGGACAGGAACAAGCTTTCTTT. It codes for CASRGQEQAFF.

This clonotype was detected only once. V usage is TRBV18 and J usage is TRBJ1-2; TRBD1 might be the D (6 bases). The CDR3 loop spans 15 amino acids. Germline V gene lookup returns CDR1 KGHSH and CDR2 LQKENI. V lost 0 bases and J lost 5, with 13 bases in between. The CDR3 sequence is CASSPPGGPGYGYTF. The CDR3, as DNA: TGTGCCAGCTCACCACCCGGGGGGCCTGGGTATGGCTACACCTTC.

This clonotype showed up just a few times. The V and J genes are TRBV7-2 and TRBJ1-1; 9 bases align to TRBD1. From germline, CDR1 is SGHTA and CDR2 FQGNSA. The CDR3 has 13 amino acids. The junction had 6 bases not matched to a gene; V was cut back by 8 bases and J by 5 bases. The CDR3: CASLRDRVTEAFF. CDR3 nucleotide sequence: TGTGCCAGCCTCCGGGACAGGGTGACTGAAGCTTTCTTT.

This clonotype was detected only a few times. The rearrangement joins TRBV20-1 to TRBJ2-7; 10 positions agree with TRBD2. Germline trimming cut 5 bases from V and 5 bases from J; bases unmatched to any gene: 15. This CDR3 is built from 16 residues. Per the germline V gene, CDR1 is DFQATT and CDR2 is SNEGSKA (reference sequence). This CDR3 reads CSAPDQPSGRNHEQYF. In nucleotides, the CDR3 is TGCAGTGCTCCTGACCAACCTAGCGGGAGAAACCACGAGCAGTACTTC.

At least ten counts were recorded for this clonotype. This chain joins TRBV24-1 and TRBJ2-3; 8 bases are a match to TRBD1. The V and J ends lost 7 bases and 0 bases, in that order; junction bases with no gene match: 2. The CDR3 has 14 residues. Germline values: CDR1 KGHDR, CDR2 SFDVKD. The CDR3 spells CATSRQGSTDTQYF. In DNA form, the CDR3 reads TGTGCCACCAGCCGACAGGGGAGCACAGATACGCAGTATTTT.

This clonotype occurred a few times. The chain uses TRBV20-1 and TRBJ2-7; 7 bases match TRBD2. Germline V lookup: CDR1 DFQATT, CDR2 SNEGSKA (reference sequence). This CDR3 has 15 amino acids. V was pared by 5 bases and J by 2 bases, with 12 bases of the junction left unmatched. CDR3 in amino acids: CSASDPRDYTYEQYF. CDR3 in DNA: TGCAGTGCTTCAGACCCCCGGGACTACACCTACGAGCAGTACTTC.

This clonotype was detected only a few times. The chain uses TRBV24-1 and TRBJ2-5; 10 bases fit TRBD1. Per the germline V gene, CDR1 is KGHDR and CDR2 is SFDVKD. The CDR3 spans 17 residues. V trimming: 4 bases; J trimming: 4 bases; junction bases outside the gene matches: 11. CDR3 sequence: CATSDPKTGGERETQYF. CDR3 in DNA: TGTGCCACCAGTGACCCCAAGACAGGGGGCGAGAGAGAGACCCAGTACTTC.

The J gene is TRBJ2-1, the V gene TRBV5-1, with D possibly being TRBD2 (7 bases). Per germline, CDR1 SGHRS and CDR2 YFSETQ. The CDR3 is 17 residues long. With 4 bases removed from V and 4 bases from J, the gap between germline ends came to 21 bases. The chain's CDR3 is CASSAHLGRGPYNEQFF. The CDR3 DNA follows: TGCGCCAGCAGCGCCCACTTGGGGCGGGGGCCTTACAATGAGCAGTTCTTC. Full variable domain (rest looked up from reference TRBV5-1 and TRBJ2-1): KAGVTQTPRYLIKTRGQQVTLSCSPISGHRSVSWYQQTPGQGLQFLFEYFSETQRNKGNFPGRFSGRQFSNSRSEMNVSTLELGDSALYLCASSAHLGRGPYNEQFFGPGTRLTVL.

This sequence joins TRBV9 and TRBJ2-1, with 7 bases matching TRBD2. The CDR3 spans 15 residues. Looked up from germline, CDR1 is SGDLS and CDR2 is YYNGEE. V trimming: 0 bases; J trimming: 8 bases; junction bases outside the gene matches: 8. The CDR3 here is CASSVGSAGRDEQFF. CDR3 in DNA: TGTGCCAGCAGCGTAGGTTCGGCAGGGAGGGATGAGCAGTTCTTC.

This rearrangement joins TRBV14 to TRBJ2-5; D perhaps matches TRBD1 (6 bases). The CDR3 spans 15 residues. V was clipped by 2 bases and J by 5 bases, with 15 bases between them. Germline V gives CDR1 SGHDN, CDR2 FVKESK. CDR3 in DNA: TGTGCCAGCAGCCAACAGACAGGCTGGATGGAGACCCAGTACTTC. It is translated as CASSQQTGWMETQYF.

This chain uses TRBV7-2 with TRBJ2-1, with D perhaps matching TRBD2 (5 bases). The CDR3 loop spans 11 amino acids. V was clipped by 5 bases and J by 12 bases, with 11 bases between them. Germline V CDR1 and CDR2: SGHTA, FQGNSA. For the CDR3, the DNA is TGTGCCAGCAGCCAAACTAGGCGGCAGTTCTTC. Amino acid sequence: CASSQTRRQFF.

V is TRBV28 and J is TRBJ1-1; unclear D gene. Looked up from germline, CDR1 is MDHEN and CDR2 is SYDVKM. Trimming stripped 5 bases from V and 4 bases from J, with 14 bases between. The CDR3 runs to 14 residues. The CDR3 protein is CASSPPARGTEAFF. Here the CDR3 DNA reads TGTGCCAGCAGTCCCCCGGCTCGCGGCACTGAAGCTTTCTTT.

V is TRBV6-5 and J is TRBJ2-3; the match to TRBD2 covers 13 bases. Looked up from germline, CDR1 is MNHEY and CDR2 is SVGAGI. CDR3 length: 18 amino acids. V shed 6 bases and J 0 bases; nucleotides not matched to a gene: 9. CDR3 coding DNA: TGTGCCAGCAGGCTTACTAGCGGGAGGGCCGGTAGCACAGATACGCAGTATTTT. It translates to CASRLTSGRAGSTDTQYF.